The clone carrying this T cell receptor (beta chain) has ten or more counts. Amplified regions were TCR beta CDR3 sequences from RNA transcripts. The HTBI primer set was used in a first-round RT-PCR of the TCR CDR3. Using its own MiXCR run on the multiplex PCR reads, TCRdb lists one record per CDR3 protein. The sample yields about half a million distinct CDR3 sequences, 16% seen once. The V gene end was trimmed by 1 base and the J gene end by 7 bases; junction bases not matched to a gene: 7. Looked up from germline, CDR1 is SGHDN and CDR2 is FVKESK. The CDR3 has 15 residues. The data belong to a study of T cells in Graves' hyperthyroidism and ophthalmopathy. Diagnoses used clinical symptoms, serum thyroxine and TRAb, thyroid ultrasound and orbital computed tomography.

Sequenced: blood. The chain employs TRBV14 and TRBJ2-5; 9 bases fit TRBD1. The sequence was collected from a woman in her twenties or thirties with Graves' ophthalmopathy. CDR3 coding DNA: TGTGCCAGCAGCCAAGTCCGGGACAGGGAAGGGACCCAGTACTTC. Its translation: CASSQVRDREGTQYF.